These T cell receptor beta chains were read from a single sample in a study of blood T cell repertoires in COVID-19. Sequencing used immunoSEQ multiplex PCR; TCRdb keeps in-frame clones, though not all of them. The repertoire has just over 650,000 clones, around 90% of them found once; the top ten carry roughly 0.25%. Input material: peripheral blood. The receptors shown here come from a woman aged 18-29 years with acute or convalescent COVID-19. The CDR3 runs from the conserved cysteine through the conserved F or W. The D gene is left open where the match is weak. Size tells how often a clone was seen (once, few, many) or the class of an expanded clone, and some rows leave it out.

D: NA
size: NA
length: 17
J: TRBJ2-7
V: TRBV9
DNA: TGTGCCAGCAGCGCCCGAGAAAGGAGTTTTCGGTTGGACGAGCAGTACTTC
CDR3: CASSARERSFRLDEQYF

D: NA
size: few
length: 15
J: TRBJ1-6
V: TRBV6-1
DNA: TGTGCCAGCAGTGAAGTGGGGGCCTACAATTCACCCCTCCACTTT
CDR3: CASSEVGAYNSPLHF

D: NA
size: NA
length: 12
J: TRBJ2-1
V: TRBV19
DNA: TGTGCCAGTAGTATTTTTCAAGCAGGGAAGATCTTC
CDR3: CASSIFQAGKIF

D: NA
size: NA
length: 16
J: TRBJ1-5
V: TRBV3-1/TRBV3-2
DNA: TGTGCCAGCAGCCAACGAGTCATAACAGAAGATCAGCCCCAGCATTTT
CDR3: CASSQRVITEDQPQHF

D: NA
size: NA
length: 13
J: TRBJ2-7
V: TRBV6-5
DNA: TGTGCCAGCCTCGGGACTGAACCCTACGAGCAGTACTTC
CDR3: CASLGTEPYEQYF

D: NA
size: NA
length: 13
J: TRBJ2-7
V: TRBV5-6
DNA: TGTGCCAGCAGCGTAGGGGGATACTACGAGCAGTACTTC
CDR3: CASSVGGYYEQYF

D: NA
size: NA
length: 15
J: TRBJ2-1
V: TRBV6-6
DNA: TGTGCCAGCAGTTTGATCAGGGGATCCTACAATGAGCAGTTCTTC
CDR3: CASSLIRGSYNEQFF

D: TRBD1
size: once
length: 15
J: TRBJ1-4
V: TRBV7-7
DNA: TGTGCCAGCAGCCGTGGACAGGGCACTAATGAAAAACTGTTTTTT
CDR3: CASSRGQGTNEKLFF

D: NA
size: NA
length: 15
J: TRBJ1-2
V: TRBV3-1/TRBV3-2
DNA: TGTGCCAGCAGCCAATGGGGAGGATCGAACTATGGCTACACCTTC
CDR3: CASSQWGGSNYGYTF

D: TRBD1
size: NA
length: 14
J: TRBJ1-4
V: TRBV5-1
DNA: TGCGCCAGCAGCATAGGACAGGGCAATGAAAAACTGTTTTTT
CDR3: CASSIGQGNEKLFF

D: NA
size: NA
length: 12
J: TRBJ1-5
V: TRBV12-3/TRBV12-4
DNA: TGTGCCAGCAGTTTAGGACTTTGGCCCCAGCATTTT
CDR3: CASSLGLWPQHF

D: TRBD2
size: NA
length: 14
J: TRBJ2-7
V: TRBV5-6
DNA: TGTGCCAGCAGCTTGGGGGGGACTACCTACGAGCAGTACTTC
CDR3: CASSLGGTTYEQYF

D: TRBD2
size: NA
length: 19
J: TRBJ2-3
V: TRBV15
DNA: TGTGCCACCAGCAGAGTACCCCTAGGACTAGCAGGCGGCACAGATACGCAGTATTTT
CDR3: CATSRVPLGLAGGTDTQYF

D: NA
size: few
length: 15
J: TRBJ1-3
V: TRBV6-5
DNA: TGTGCCAGCCCCTCGGGGACATTATCTGGAAACACCATATATTTT
CDR3: CASPSGTLSGNTIYF

D: TRBD1
size: once
length: 18
J: TRBJ2-6
V: TRBV5-1
DNA: TGCGCCAGCAGCCCCCCGACAATGACAGGGGGTGGGGCCAACGTCCTGACTTTC
CDR3: CASSPPTMTGGGANVLTF

D: TRBD1
size: NA
length: 18
J: TRBJ2-1
V: TRBV24-1
DNA: TGTGCCACCAGTGATTCTCGCCGGGACAGGGGGCGATACAATGAGCAGTTCTTC
CDR3: CATSDSRRDRGRYNEQFF

D: TRBD1
size: NA
length: 13
J: TRBJ1-5
V: TRBV5-5
DNA: TGTGCCAGCAGCGTAACAGGGGATCGGCCCCAGCATTTT
CDR3: CASSVTGDRPQHF

D: NA
size: NA
length: 14
J: TRBJ2-2
V: TRBV19
DNA: TGTGCCAGTAGTATCGGACAGAACACCGGGGAGCTGTTTTTT
CDR3: CASSIGQNTGELFF

D: NA
size: NA
length: 11
J: TRBJ2-1
V: TRBV11-2
DNA: TGTGCCAGCAGCGGGGCGCAGGAGCAGTTCTTC
CDR3: CASSGAQEQFF

D: TRBD2
size: NA
length: 14
J: TRBJ2-1
V: TRBV3-1/TRBV3-2
DNA: TGTGCCAGCAGCCAAGTTGCGGGGGGGAATGAGCAGTTCTTC
CDR3: CASSQVAGGNEQFF

D: TRBD1
size: NA
length: 15
J: TRBJ2-2
V: TRBV25-1
DNA: TGTGCCAGCAGTGAAGGGACAGGTGACACCGGGGAGCTGTTTTTT
CDR3: CASSEGTGDTGELFF

D: TRBD1
size: NA
length: 15
J: TRBJ1-1
V: TRBV5-5
DNA: TGTGCCAGCAGCTCAGACAGGGCACTCAACACTGAAGCTTTCTTT
CDR3: CASSSDRALNTEAFF

D: NA
size: NA
length: 14
J: TRBJ1-6
V: TRBV19
DNA: TGTGCCAGTAGTATAGTGCAGGTTGCCTCACCCCTCCACTTT
CDR3: CASSIVQVASPLHF

D: NA
size: once
length: 19
J: TRBJ1-6
V: TRBV5-4
DNA: TGTGCCAGCAGCTTGAGGCGGGGGCTTGCAGGGAATCATAATTCACCCCTCCACTTT
CDR3: CASSLRRGLAGNHNSPLHF

D: NA
size: NA
length: 13
J: TRBJ1-1
V: TRBV13
DNA: TGTGCCAGCAGCCTCCAAAAGAGGTTGGAAGCTTTCTTT
CDR3: CASSLQKRLEAFF

D: NA
size: NA
length: 13
J: TRBJ2-7
V: TRBV18
DNA: TGTGCCAGCTCACCGGACAGAACCTACGAGCAGTACTTC
CDR3: CASSPDRTYEQYF

D: TRBD1
size: NA
length: 13
J: TRBJ2-7
V: TRBV2
DNA: TGTGCCAGCAGGGGACAGGGGTACCACGAGCAGTACTTC
CDR3: CASRGQGYHEQYF

D: NA
size: NA
length: 14
J: TRBJ1-2
V: TRBV30
DNA: TGTGCCTGGAGGGGCGCGGGGACGAACTATGGCTACACCTTC
CDR3: CAWRGAGTNYGYTF

D: TRBD1
size: NA
length: 15
J: TRBJ1-1
V: TRBV13
DNA: TGTGCCAGCAGCCCCGGACAGGGAAGGGGCACTGAAGCTTTCTTT
CDR3: CASSPGQGRGTEAFF

D: NA
size: NA
length: 17
J: TRBJ2-5
V: TRBV9
DNA: TGTGCCAGCAGTATGCCCCTTGGGGGGGGGCTACAAGAGACCCAGTACTTC
CDR3: CASSMPLGGGLQETQYF

D: NA
size: NA
length: 16
J: TRBJ1-1
V: TRBV5-6
DNA: TGTGCCAGCAGCTTTGTTGAGCAGGGGCGAGTCGCTGAAGCTTTCTTT
CDR3: CASSFVEQGRVAEAFF

D: TRBD1
size: NA
length: 14
J: TRBJ1-6
V: TRBV5-1
DNA: TGCGCCAGCAGGGGGACAGGGGGTAATTCACCCCTCCACTTT
CDR3: CASRGTGGNSPLHF

D: NA
size: NA
length: 13
J: TRBJ1-1
V: TRBV2
DNA: TGTGCCAGCAGATACAGGGCAGGCACTGAAGCTTTCTTT
CDR3: CASRYRAGTEAFF

D: TRBD1
size: NA
length: 18
J: TRBJ1-1
V: TRBV29-1
DNA: TGCAGCGTTGCAGGCCTCGTTGGGACAGGGGGGATGAACACTGAAGCTTTCTTT
CDR3: CSVAGLVGTGGMNTEAFF

D: TRBD1
size: NA
length: 16
J: TRBJ1-5
V: TRBV4-1
DNA: TGCGCCAGCAGCCAAGATGGGACAGGGGTCCATCAGCCCCAGCATTTT
CDR3: CASSQDGTGVHQPQHF

D: NA
size: NA
length: 13
J: TRBJ1-2
V: TRBV6-5
DNA: TGTGCCAGCAGTTACACCGCAGGAGGGGGCTACACCTTC
CDR3: CASSYTAGGGYTF

D: NA
size: NA
length: 15
J: TRBJ2-3
V: TRBV15
DNA: TGTGCCACCAGCAGAGATCTCCCTAGCACAGATACGCAGTATTTT
CDR3: CATSRDLPSTDTQYF

D: TRBD1
size: NA
length: 14
J: TRBJ1-1
V: TRBV14
DNA: TGTGCCAGCAGCCCAGAACCAGGGACAGTTAAAGCTTTCTTT
CDR3: CASSPEPGTVKAFF

D: NA
size: NA
length: 16
J: TRBJ2-3
V: TRBV24-1
DNA: TGTGCCACCAGTGATTTGGAGTTTGCAGGGGTGGATACGCAGTATTTT
CDR3: CATSDLEFAGVDTQYF

D: TRBD1
size: NA
length: 16
J: TRBJ2-5
V: TRBV7-2
DNA: TGTGCCAGCAGCTTAGCCAAAACAGGGGTGGGAGAGACCCAGTACTTC
CDR3: CASSLAKTGVGETQYF

D: NA
size: NA
length: 14
J: TRBJ2-2
V: TRBV6-4
DNA: TGTGCCAGCAGTGACACAGAGAGTTCCGGGGAGCTGTTTTTT
CDR3: CASSDTESSGELFF

D: NA
size: NA
length: 16
J: TRBJ1-1
V: TRBV11-2
DNA: TGTGCCAGCAGCCTACTGGAGGCTTTCAGGAACACTGAAGCTTTCTTT
CDR3: CASSLLEAFRNTEAFF

D: NA
size: NA
length: 14
J: TRBJ1-4
V: TRBV10-1
DNA: TGCGCCAGCAGTGAGTCGACGGGGGATGAAAAACTGTTTTTT
CDR3: CASSESTGDEKLFF

D: NA
size: NA
length: 16
J: TRBJ1-2
V: TRBV21-1
DNA: TGTGCCAGCAGCAAAGAAAGGCGGCCAGTTTGCTCTGGCTACACCTTC
CDR3: CASSKERRPVCSGYTF

D: NA
size: NA
length: 13
J: TRBJ1-2
V: TRBV27
DNA: TGTGCCAGCACCCCCCGGGAAGGCTATGGCTACACCTTC
CDR3: CASTPREGYGYTF

D: NA
size: NA
length: 15
J: TRBJ1-4
V: TRBV4-1
DNA: TGCGCCAGCAGCGAGACAGGCCTATACGTCGAAAAACTGTTTTTT
CDR3: CASSETGLYVEKLFF

D: TRBD1
size: NA
length: 17
J: TRBJ2-1
V: TRBV7-2
DNA: TGTGCCAGCAGCATCTGGACAGGGGACCCCTCCTACAATGAGCAGTTCTTC
CDR3: CASSIWTGDPSYNEQFF

D: TRBD1
size: NA
length: 15
J: TRBJ2-5
V: TRBV3-1/TRBV3-2
DNA: TGTGCCAGCAGCCGATTACAGGGGCGAGATCAGACCCAGTACTTC
CDR3: CASSRLQGRDQTQYF

D: NA
size: NA
length: 18
J: TRBJ1-1
V: TRBV7-8
DNA: TGTGCCAGCAGCTCAAATCCCGAACACACGGGTTACAACACTGAAGCTTTCTTT
CDR3: CASSSNPEHTGYNTEAFF

D: NA
size: NA
length: 12
J: TRBJ2-7
V: TRBV6-2/TRBV6-3
DNA: TGTGCCAGCAGTTACCCCAGTTACGAGCAGTACTTC
CDR3: CASSYPSYEQYF

D: TRBD2
size: NA
length: 19
J: TRBJ2-3
V: TRBV24-1
DNA: TGTGCCACCAGTGATTTGCAGACTTCGGGAGGCGGCCTAGTAGATACGCAGTATTTT
CDR3: CATSDLQTSGGGLVDTQYF

D: NA
size: NA
length: 15
J: TRBJ2-1
V: TRBV11-2
DNA: TGTGCCAGCAGCATCCGACTCGACTCCTACAATGAGCAGTTCTTC
CDR3: CASSIRLDSYNEQFF

D: TRBD2
size: NA
length: 16
J: TRBJ2-1
V: TRBV9
DNA: TGTGCCAGCAGCCCACAATATGGAGCGGGGGGGGATTTCTTGTTCTTC
CDR3: CASSPQYGAGGDFLFF

D: NA
size: NA
length: 14
J: TRBJ1-5
V: TRBV6-5
DNA: TGTGCCAGCACCTCCGACACAGAGAATCAGCCCCAGCATTTT
CDR3: CASTSDTENQPQHF

D: TRBD1
size: NA
length: 15
J: TRBJ1-1
V: TRBV6-5
DNA: TGTGCCAGCAGTCGCGATTACAGGGGGAACACTGAAGCTTTCTTT
CDR3: CASSRDYRGNTEAFF